This T cell receptor (beta chain) was identified during a study of blood T cell repertoires in COVID-19. The method was immunoSEQ multiplex PCR; TCRdb's version includes in-frame clones alone and lacks a portion of them. The top ten hold 3% to 5% of the sample, which has around 40,000 clones, around nine tenths seen once. The specimen was peripheral blood. This clonotype originated in a man aged 40-50 years with COVID-19, enrolled during active disease.

CDR3 DNA sequence: TGTGCCAGCAGCGATCAGGGGGCCCCGTGGGACTATGGCTACACCTTC. Translation: CASSDQGAPWDYGYTF. The rearrangement joins TRBV7-9 to TRBJ1-2, with 8 nucleotides matching TRBD1. Germline V lookup: CDR1 SEHNR, CDR2 FQNEAQ (reference sequence). V was pared by 5 bases and J by 3 bases, with 11 bases of the junction left unmatched. This CDR3 has 16 amino acids.